This passage covers 28 T cell receptor beta chains from one sample sequenced in a study of blood T cell repertoires in COVID-19. TCRdb's copy holds only in-frame clones and misses some; the assay was immunoSEQ multiplex PCR. Of over 350,000 clones in the sample, 85% to 90% were seen once. Sequenced input: PBMCs or T cells enriched from blood (not recorded which). These receptors all come from a woman in her late teens or twenties who had recovered from COVID-19.

The V gene is TRBV5-4, the J gene TRBJ2-7, with TRBD1 as a possible D gene (6 bases). The CDR3 extends over 15 amino acids. The ends were cut back, 2 bases at V and 2 bases at J, with 14 bases in the middle. The germline V gene has CDR1 SGHNT and CDR2 YYREEE (reference sequence). Written as DNA, the CDR3 is TGTGCCAGCAGCTTTATTGGACAGTCAGCCTACGAGCAGTACTTC. This translates into CASSFIGQSAYEQYF.

Only a few counts were recorded for this clone. V usage is TRBV3-1 (or the pseudogene TRBV3-2) and J usage is TRBJ2-4; 7 bases line up with TRBD2. Germline values: CDR1 LGHDT, CDR2 YNNKEL (reference sequence). With V trimmed by 4 bases and J by 0 bases, 3 bases remained unmatched. The CDR3 sequence is 15 residues long. CDR3 region: CASSRRLAAKNIQYF. The CDR3, as DNA: TGTGCCAGCAGCCGGAGACTAGCAGCCAAAAACATTCAGTACTTC.

This clone appeared once. The chain uses TRBV4-1 and TRBJ1-1; D might be TRBD1 (5 bases). CDR3 length: 14 amino acids. Germline V gene lookup returns CDR1 MGHRA and CDR2 YSYEKL. V lost 4 bases to trimming and J lost 0 bases, with 9 bases between them. Here the CDR3 reads CASSLGGLNTEAFF. DNA of the CDR3: TGCGCCAGCAGCCTCGGGGGTTTGAACACTGAAGCTTTCTTT.

The chain employs TRBV14 and TRBJ1-2; D possibly corresponds to TRBD1 (6 bases). Germline-derived CDR1 and CDR2 are SGHDN and FVKESK. The V gene lost 0 bases and the J gene lost 8 bases, with 13 bases spanning the gap. This CDR3 is 14 amino acids long. Here the CDR3 DNA reads TGTGCCAGCAGCCAAGATCTGGGGGCGCGCGGCTACACCTTC. Protein sequence: CASSQDLGARGYTF.

The chain employs TRBV7-9 and TRBJ1-1, with 9 bases lining up with TRBD1. With V trimmed by 5 bases and J by 0 bases, 10 bases remained unmatched. The CDR3 consists of 17 residues. Germline loops: CDR1 SEHNR, CDR2 FQNEAQ (reference sequence). CDR3 protein: CASSQSPGTGMNTEAFF. DNA of the CDR3: TGTGCCAGCAGCCAGAGTCCCGGGACAGGGATGAACACTGAAGCTTTCTTT.

The J gene is TRBJ2-7, the V gene TRBV3-1 (or the pseudogene TRBV3-2); TRBD2 agrees at 9 bases. This CDR3 comprises 20 residues. V lost 0 bases and J lost 4; bases outside the gene matches: 19. Germline loops: CDR1 LGHDT, CDR2 YNNKEL (reference sequence). The CDR3: CASSQDLMWLAGSPGYEQYF. The CDR3 nucleotides are TGTGCCAGCAGCCAAGATCTTATGTGGCTAGCGGGGTCCCCGGGTTACGAGCAGTACTTC.

The rearrangement uses TRBV6-5 and TRBJ1-3; weak D call: TRBD1 (5 bases). CDR1 MNHEY and CDR2 SVGAGI come from the germline V gene. Trimming left V 8 bases short and J 0 bases short, with 8 bases between. The CDR3 runs to 13 residues. The CDR3 DNA reads as TGTGCCAGCGGGACTAACTCTGGAAACACCATATATTTT. The encoded protein is CASGTNSGNTIYF.

The chain links TRBV6-5 to TRBJ1-2; D unresolved. The CDR3 consists of 11 residues. Germline values: CDR1 MNHEY, CDR2 SVGAGI. V was pared by 6 bases and J by 8 bases, with 10 bases between. Written as DNA, the CDR3 is TGTGCCAGCAGGAAGGGAGCGGGCTACACCTTC. This sequence encodes CASRKGAGYTF.

This chain connects TRBV15 to TRBJ1-5, with D possibly TRBD1 on 6 matching bases. The V gene lost 0 bases and the J gene lost 6 bases, with 18 bases spanning the gap. The germline V gene has CDR1 LNHNV and CDR2 YYDKDF (reference sequence). The CDR3 is 17 residues long. The CDR3 DNA is TGTGCCACCAGCAGAGATAGGGGGGCGGGGGGCAGTCAGCCCCAGCATTTT. Translation: CATSRDRGAGGSQPQHF.

This clone was seen just once. The chain uses TRBV19 and TRBJ2-5; D is uncertain. The CDR3 consists of 12 residues. Trimming took off 7 bases at V and 5 bases at J, with 11 bases between the two ends. The germline V gene encodes CDR1 LNHDA and CDR2 SQIVND (reference sequence). CDR3 sequence (DNA): TGTGCCAGTATGTCCTCCGGGGAGACCCAGTACTTC. This encodes CASMSSGETQYF.

This sequence joins TRBV5-5 and TRBJ1-4; TRBD1 might be the D (5 bases). Per germline, CDR1 SGHKS and CDR2 YYEKEE (reference sequence). The CDR3 is 14 amino acids. Trimming stripped 4 bases from V and 8 bases from J, with 15 bases between. This chain's CDR3 is CASSVGEVREKLFF. The CDR3 bases are TGTGCCAGCAGCGTGGGGGAGGTTAGGGAAAAACTGTTTTTT.

This chain uses TRBV10-3 with TRBJ2-7, with 9 bases aligning to TRBD1. The CDR3 runs 14 residues. The J segment lost 4 bases and the V segment lost 4 bases, leaving 5 bases of the junction unmatched. From germline, CDR1 is ENHRY and CDR2 SYGVKD. CDR3 DNA sequence: TGTGCCATCAGTGGGACAGGGGAGAGTTACGAGCAGTACTTC. Its translation is CAISGTGESYEQYF.

This chain uses TRBV30 with TRBJ2-7, with TRBD2 matching over 10 bases. V was pared by 7 bases and J by 2 bases, with 2 bases of the junction left unmatched. CDR1 GTSNPN and CDR2 SVGIG come from the germline V gene (reference sequence). The CDR3 loop spans 12 amino acids. The CDR3 protein is CAFLAGAYEQYF. CDR3 nucleotides: TGTGCCTTCCTAGCGGGGGCCTACGAGCAGTACTTC.

The rearrangement joins TRBV6-5 to TRBJ1-2; 7 bases are shared with TRBD1. The ends lost 0 bases at V and 4 bases at J; junction bases unmatched: 5. CDR3 length: 15 residues. Per germline, CDR1 MNHEY and CDR2 SVGAGI. The CDR3 protein is CASSYSTGSSYGYTF. DNA for the CDR3: TGTGCCAGCAGTTACTCGACAGGGAGTAGCTATGGCTACACCTTC.

The rearrangement uses TRBV29-1 and TRBJ1-3; no clear D. This CDR3 comprises 14 residues. Germline V gives CDR1 SQVTM, CDR2 ANQGSEA. The V and J ends lost 3 bases and 2 bases respectively, with 11 bases between them. The DNA of the CDR3 is TGCAGCGTTGACGATGTACAGACTGGAAACACCATATATTTT. Translation: CSVDDVQTGNTIYF.

This clone was seen once. The chain uses TRBV9 and TRBJ2-5, with 12 positions matching TRBD1. CDR3 length equals 15 residues. Germline V CDR1 and CDR2: SGDLS, YYNGEE. J gave up 5 bases and V 0 bases, and 2 bases lay outside the gene matches. This CDR3 is CASSVVGQGAETQYF. The CDR3 nucleotides read TGTGCCAGCAGCGTAGTGGGACAGGGGGCGGAGACCCAGTACTTC.

The CDR3, as DNA: TGTGCCAGCAGTTACCGACAGGGGGCGTTGGGCAATCAGCCCCAGCATTTT. This gives the protein CASSYRQGALGNQPQHF. The V call is TRBV6-2 or TRBV6-3, the J call TRBJ1-5, with 10 positions matching TRBD1. The CDR3 is 17 amino acids. V was clipped by 2 bases and J by 2 bases; unmatched bases: 6. Per germline, CDR1 MNHEY and CDR2 SVGEGT.

This clone was seen once. The rearrangement joins TRBV7-9 to TRBJ2-5; D call uncertain. Germline values: CDR1 SEHNR, CDR2 FQNEAQ (reference sequence). Between the trimmed V and J ends, which lost 2 bases and 1 base, there was a span of 11 bases. The CDR3 runs 15 residues. The CDR3 DNA sequence: TGTGCCAGCAGCTTAATCACCTATGGCCAAGAGACCCAGTACTTC. Its translation: CASSLITYGQETQYF.

Only a few counts were recorded for this clone. V usage is TRBV6-2 or TRBV6-3 and J usage is TRBJ2-1, with D unresolved. The germline CDR1 and CDR2 sequences are MNHEY and SVGEGT. The CDR3 runs 13 residues. V lost 0 bases to trimming and J lost 8 bases, with 8 bases between them. The CDR3 loop reads CASSYSELYEQFF. The CDR3 DNA sequence: TGTGCCAGCAGTTACTCGGAGCTCTATGAGCAGTTCTTC.

The V call is TRBV7-9, the J call TRBJ1-6; 8 positions match TRBD1. CDR1 SEHNR and CDR2 FQNEAQ come from the germline V gene (reference sequence). The length of the CDR3 is 15 residues. Germline trimming cut 2 bases from V and 9 bases from J; bases unmatched to any gene: 6. The CDR3 nucleotides read TGTGCCAGCAGCTTAATCGCAGGGGGCCCTTCACCCCTCCACTTT. It translates to CASSLIAGGPSPLHF.

The rearrangement links TRBV11-2 to TRBJ2-5; D might be TRBD2 (6 bases). The CDR3 is 15 amino acids. Looked up from germline, CDR1 is SGHAT and CDR2 is FQNNGV. V lost 3 bases and J 5 bases, leaving 16 bases between the germline ends. In nucleotides, the CDR3 is TGTGCCAGCAGCTTGGAGGGAGGCCCCGGGGAGACCCAGTACTTC. Its protein is CASSLEGGPGETQYF.

The V and J genes are TRBV5-1 and TRBJ2-3; 7 bases are a match to TRBD1. CDR3 size: 15 residues. Germline V lookup: CDR1 SGHRS, CDR2 YFSETQ. J gave up 4 bases and V 4 bases, and 9 bases lay outside the gene matches. CDR3: CASSPRTGRADTQYF. For the CDR3, the DNA is TGCGCCAGCAGCCCCCGGACAGGCCGGGCAGATACGCAGTATTTT. The whole variable domain, filled in from reference TRBV5-1 and TRBJ2-3, reads KAGVTQTPRYLIKTRGQQVTLSCSPISGHRSVSWYQQTPGQGLQFLFEYFSETQRNKGNFPGRFSGRQFSNSRSEMNVSTLELGDSALYLCASSPRTGRADTQYFGPGTRLTVL.

This chain connects TRBV12-5 to TRBJ1-2, with a tentative D call TRBD1 (6 bases). CDR1 and CDR2 from the germline V gene are LGHNT and FRNRAP. CDR3 size: 14 residues. Trimming pared 4 bases from V and 8 bases from J, leaving 17 bases between. The DNA for the CDR3 is TGTGCTAGTGGTTCAAGCAGGGGCCCCGTGGGCTACACCTTC. Amino acids: CASGSSRGPVGYTF.

The chain joins TRBV4-1 to TRBJ2-3; 8 bases are a match to TRBD2. V lost 0 bases to trimming and J lost 2 bases; unmatched junction nucleotides: 4. Germline CDR1 MGHRA, CDR2 YSYEKL. The CDR3 has 16 amino acids. CDR3: CASSQDSGGVTDTQYF. CDR3 sequence (DNA): TGCGCCAGCAGCCAAGATTCGGGGGGGGTCACAGATACGCAGTATTTT.

This chain connects TRBV4-3 to TRBJ1-6; perhaps TRBD1 as D (6 bases). Looked up from germline, CDR1 is LGHNA and CDR2 is YSLEER. Trimming cost V 0 bases and J 9 bases, with 12 bases left between them. This CDR3 has 15 residues. The CDR3 sequence is CASSQDTDSFSPLHF. CDR3 DNA sequence: TGCGCCAGCAGCCAAGATACGGACAGCTTTTCACCCCTCCACTTT.

The chain carries TRBV19 and TRBJ1-3; a possible D gene is TRBD1 (6 bases). CDR1 is LNHDA, CDR2 SQIVND, per germline (reference sequence). The length of the CDR3 is 16 residues. V lost 3 bases, J lost 2 bases, and 14 bases lay in between. The CDR3 nucleotides read TGTGCCAGTAGTATTACCACAGGGAGTCCTGGAAACACCATATATTTT. Its translation is CASSITTGSPGNTIYF.

The chain carries TRBV10-3 and TRBJ2-5; possibly TRBD2 for D (5 bases). In germline, CDR1 is ENHRY, CDR2 SYGVKD. Trimming removed 3 bases from V and 1 base from J, with 12 bases in between. The CDR3 sequence is 15 residues long. CDR3 bases: TGTGCCATCAGTGACTCCGTGGGGAGCCAAGAGACCCAGTACTTC. Translation: CAISDSVGSQETQYF.

The J gene is TRBJ1-1, the V gene TRBV2; 8 bases line up with TRBD1. The germline V gene has CDR1 SNHLY and CDR2 FYNNEI. CDR3 size: 17 residues. The V gene end was trimmed by 7 bases and the J gene end by 0 bases; junction bases not matched to a gene: 13. The CDR3 nucleotides read TGTGCCAGCAACTCGGGACAGGTCCTCTTTATGAACACTGAAGCTTTCTTT. It yields the protein CASNSGQVLFMNTEAFF.